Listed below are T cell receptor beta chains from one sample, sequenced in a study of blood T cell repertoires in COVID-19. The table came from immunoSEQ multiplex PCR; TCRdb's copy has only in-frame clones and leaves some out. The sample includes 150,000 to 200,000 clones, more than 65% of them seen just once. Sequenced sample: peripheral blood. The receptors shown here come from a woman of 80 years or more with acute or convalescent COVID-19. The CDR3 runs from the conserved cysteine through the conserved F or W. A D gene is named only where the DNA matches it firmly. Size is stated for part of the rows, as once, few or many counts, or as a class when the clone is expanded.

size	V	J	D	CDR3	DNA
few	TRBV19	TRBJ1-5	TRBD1	CASRTGTGGLGQPQHF	TGTGCCAGTAGGACCGGGACAGGGGGTTTGGGTCAGCCCCAGCATTTT
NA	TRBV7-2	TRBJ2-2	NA	CASSQTGVELFF	TGTGCCAGCAGCCAGACGGGGGTGGAGCTGTTTTTT
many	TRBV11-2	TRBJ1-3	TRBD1	CASRLLRGRSGNTIYF	TGTGCCAGCAGACTACTCAGGGGGCGAAGTGGAAACACCATATATTTT
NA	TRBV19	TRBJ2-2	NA	CASSTPNRGYTGELFF	TGTGCCAGTAGTACTCCAAACCGGGGGTACACCGGGGAGCTGTTTTTT
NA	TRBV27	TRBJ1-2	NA	CASSYQGNYGYTF	TGTGCCAGCAGTTATCAGGGAAACTATGGCTACACCTTC
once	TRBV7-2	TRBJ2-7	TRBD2	CASSLAAGEGEQYF	TGTGCCAGCAGCTTAGCAGCGGGAGAGGGCGAGCAGTACTTC
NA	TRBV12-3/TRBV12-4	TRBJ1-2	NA	CASRPNRVDGYTF	TGTGCCAGCAGACCGAACAGGGTGGATGGCTACACCTTC
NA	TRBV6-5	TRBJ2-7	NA	CASSRYEQYF	TGTGCCAGCAGTCGCTACGAGCAGTACTTC
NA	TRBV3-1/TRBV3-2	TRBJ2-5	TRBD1	CASSQEDRQETQYF	TGTGCCAGCAGCCAAGAGGACAGGCAAGAGACCCAGTACTTC
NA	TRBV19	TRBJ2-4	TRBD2	CASSTNGLAGMRWVKNIQYF	TGTGCCAGTAGTACCAACGGACTAGCGGGGATGAGATGGGTCAAAAACATTCAGTACTTC
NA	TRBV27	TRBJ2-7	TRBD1	CASSRGDRDNEQYF	TGTGCCAGCAGTAGGGGTGACAGGGACAACGAGCAGTACTTC
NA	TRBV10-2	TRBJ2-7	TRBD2	CASSDQWTSGVGEQYF	TGCGCCAGCAGTGACCAATGGACTAGCGGGGTAGGGGAGCAGTACTTC
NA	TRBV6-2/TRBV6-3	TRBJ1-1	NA	CASSYLRSSGTEAFF	TGTGCCAGCAGTTACCTTCGGTCTAGCGGCACTGAAGCTTTCTTT
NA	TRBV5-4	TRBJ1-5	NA	CASSLGGSNQPQHF	TGTGCCAGCAGCTTAGGGGGTAGCAATCAGCCCCAGCATTTT
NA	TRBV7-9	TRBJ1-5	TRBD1	CASSWGQGKGQPQHF	TGTGCCAGCAGCTGGGGACAGGGAAAGGGACAGCCCCAGCATTTT
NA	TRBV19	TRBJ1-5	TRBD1	CASSDTGVQPQHF	TGTGCCAGTAGTGATACAGGGGTTCAGCCCCAGCATTTT
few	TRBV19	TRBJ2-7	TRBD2	CASSESGREQYF	TGTGCCAGTAGTGAAAGCGGGAGGGAGCAGTACTTC
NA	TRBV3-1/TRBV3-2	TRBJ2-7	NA	CASSPGTAYEQYF	TGTGCCAGCAGCCCGGGGACTGCCTACGAGCAGTACTTC
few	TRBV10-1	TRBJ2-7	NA	CKVAGLYEQYF	TGCAAGGTAGCAGGACTCTACGAGCAGTACTTC
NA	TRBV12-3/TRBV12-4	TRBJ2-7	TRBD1	CASSRQGSEQYF	TGTGCCAGCAGCAGACAGGGATCCGAGCAGTACTTC
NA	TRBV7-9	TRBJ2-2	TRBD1	CASSLLGQVGTGELFF	TGTGCCAGCAGCTTATTGGGACAGGTGGGCACCGGGGAGCTGTTTTTT
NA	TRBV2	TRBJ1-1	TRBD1	CASNRQGGSEAFF	TGTGCCAGCAATCGACAGGGGGGGAGTGAAGCTTTCTTT
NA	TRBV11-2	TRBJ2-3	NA	CASSSSAPGRDTQYF	TGTGCCAGCAGCTCATCGGCCCCGGGGAGAGATACGCAGTATTTT
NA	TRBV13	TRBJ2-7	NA	CASSLEGSPQYF	TGTGCCAGCAGCTTAGAGGGGTCGCCGCAGTACTTC
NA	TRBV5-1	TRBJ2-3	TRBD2	CASSGLAGEVTQYF	TGCGCCAGCAGCGGACTAGCGGGGGAGGTTACGCAGTATTTT
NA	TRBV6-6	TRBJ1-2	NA	CASSYGPVTNYGYTF	TGTGCCAGCAGTTATGGGCCAGTCACTAACTATGGCTACACCTTC
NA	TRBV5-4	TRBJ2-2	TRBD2	CASSPSGTSLPGELFF	TGTGCCAGCAGCCCATCCGGGACTAGCCTCCCCGGGGAGCTGTTTTTT
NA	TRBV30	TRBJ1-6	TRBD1	CAWRSGQGRGAYNSPLHF	TGTGCCTGGAGGTCGGGACAGGGGCGCGGGGCCTATAATTCACCCCTCCACTTT
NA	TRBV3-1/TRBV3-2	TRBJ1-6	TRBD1	CASSQEGTGVSPLHF	TGTGCCAGCAGCCAAGAAGGGACAGGTGTCTCACCCCTCCACTTT
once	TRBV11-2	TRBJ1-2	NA	CASSLAGDGYTF	TGTGCCAGCAGCTTAGCGGGGGATGGCTACACCTTC
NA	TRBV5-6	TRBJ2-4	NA	CASSFLSGIAKNIQYF	TGTGCCAGCAGCTTTCTGAGCGGAATAGCCAAAAACATTCAGTACTTC
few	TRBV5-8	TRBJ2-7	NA	CASSFRQHRSGEQYF	TGTGCCAGCAGCTTCAGACAGCACCGCTCCGGCGAGCAGTACTTC
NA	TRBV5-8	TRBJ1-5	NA	CASSLEGSSYQPQHF	TGTGCCAGCAGCTTGGAGGGGTCTTCCTATCAGCCCCAGCATTTT
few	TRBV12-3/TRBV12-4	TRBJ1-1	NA	CASSDREEEAFF	TGTGCCAGCAGTGACAGAGAAGAGGAAGCTTTCTTT
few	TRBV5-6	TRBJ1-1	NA	CASSLFLDRANTEAFF	TGTGCCAGCAGCTTGTTCCTCGACAGAGCCAACACTGAAGCTTTCTTT
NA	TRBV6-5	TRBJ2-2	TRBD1	CASSSGTDNTGELFF	TGTGCCAGCAGTTCCGGGACAGATAACACCGGGGAGCTGTTTTTT
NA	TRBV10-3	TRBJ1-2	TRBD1	CAISDGVSGGGLNGYTF	TGTGCCATCAGTGATGGGGTGTCAGGGGGAGGCTTGAATGGCTACACCTTC
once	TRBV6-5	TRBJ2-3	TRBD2	CASKVAGVTTDTQYF	TGTGCCAGCAAAGTAGCGGGGGTTACCACAGATACGCAGTATTTT
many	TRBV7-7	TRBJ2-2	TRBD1	CASSPGQGAYGELFF	TGTGCTAGCAGCCCAGGACAGGGGGCTTACGGGGAGCTGTTTTTT
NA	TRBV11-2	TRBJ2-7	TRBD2	CASSYTSGGFSYEQYF	TGTGCCAGCAGCTACACTAGCGGGGGCTTCTCCTACGAGCAGTACTTC
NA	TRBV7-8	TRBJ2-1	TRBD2	CASSLAWTRNEQFF	TGTGCCAGCAGCTTAGCCTGGACTAGAAATGAGCAGTTCTTC
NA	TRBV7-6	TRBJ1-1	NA	CASSGAEGRVPEAFF	TGTGCCAGCAGCGGCGCGGAGGGAAGGGTACCTGAAGCTTTCTTT
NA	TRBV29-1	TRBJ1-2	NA	CSAASKEANYGYTF	TGCAGCGCGGCGTCAAAAGAGGCTAACTATGGCTACACCTTC
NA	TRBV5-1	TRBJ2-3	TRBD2	CASNRLAGVESTDTQYF	TGCGCCAGCAACAGACTAGCGGGAGTTGAGAGCACAGATACGCAGTATTTT
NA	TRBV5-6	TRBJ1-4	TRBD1	CASSLFGQGLANEKLFF	TGTGCCAGCAGCTTGTTTGGACAGGGGTTGGCTAATGAAAAACTGTTTTTT
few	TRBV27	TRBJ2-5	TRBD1	CASGYRGRETQYF	TGTGCCAGCGGATACAGGGGCAGGGAGACCCAGTACTTC
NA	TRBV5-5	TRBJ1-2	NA	CASSFGQRYYGYTF	TGTGCCAGCAGCTTTGGTCAGAGGTACTATGGCTACACCTTC
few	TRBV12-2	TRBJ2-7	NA	CASRFFPELAVEEQYF	TGTGCAAGTCGCTTTTTTCCGGAACTAGCGGTAGAGGAGCAGTACTTC
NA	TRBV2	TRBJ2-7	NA	CASSAWSYEQYF	TGTGCCAGCAGTGCTTGGAGCTACGAGCAGTACTTC
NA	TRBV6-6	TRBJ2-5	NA	CASSLGRETQYF	TGTGCCAGCAGCCTAGGGAGAGAGACCCAGTACTTC
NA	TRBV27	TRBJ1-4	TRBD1	CASRTGASVFEKLFF	TGTGCCAGCAGGACAGGGGCATCCGTTTTCGAAAAACTGTTTTTT
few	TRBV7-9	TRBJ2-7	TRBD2	CASSSTAGLASEQYF	TGTGCCAGCAGTTCCACAGCGGGACTAGCTTCCGAGCAGTACTTC
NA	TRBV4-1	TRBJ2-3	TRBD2	CASSQDKLSSGSTDTQYF	TGCGCCAGCAGCCAAGATAAATTGTCTAGCGGCTCCACAGATACGCAGTATTTT
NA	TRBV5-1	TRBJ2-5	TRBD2	CASSLMTSGGQETQYF	TGCGCCAGCAGCTTGATGACTAGCGGGGGGCAAGAGACCCAGTACTTC
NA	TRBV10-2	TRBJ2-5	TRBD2	CASSESTSGVLTQYF	TGCGCCAGCAGTGAGTCGACTAGCGGGGTCCTGACCCAGTACTTC